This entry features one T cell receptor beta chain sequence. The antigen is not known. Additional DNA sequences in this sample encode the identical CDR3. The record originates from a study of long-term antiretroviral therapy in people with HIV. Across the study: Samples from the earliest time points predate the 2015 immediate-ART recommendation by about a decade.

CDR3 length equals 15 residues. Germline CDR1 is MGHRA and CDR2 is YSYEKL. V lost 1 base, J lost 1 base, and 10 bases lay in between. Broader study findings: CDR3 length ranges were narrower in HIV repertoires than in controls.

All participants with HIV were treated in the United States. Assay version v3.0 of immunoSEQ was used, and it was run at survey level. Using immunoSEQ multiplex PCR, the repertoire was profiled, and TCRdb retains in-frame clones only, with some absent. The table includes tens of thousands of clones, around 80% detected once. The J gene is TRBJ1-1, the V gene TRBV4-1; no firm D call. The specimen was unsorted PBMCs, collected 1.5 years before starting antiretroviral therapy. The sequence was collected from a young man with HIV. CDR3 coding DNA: TGCGCCAGCAGCCAAGGGGGTCCGGCGAACACTGAAGCTTTCTTT. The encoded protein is CASSQGGPANTEAFF.